The 15 T cell receptor beta chains presented below share a single source sample, sequenced in a study of post-analysis software for immune sequencing data. Regarding the study as a whole: Comparison of patients with controls showed five TRBV segments more frequent in patients, TRBV5-6, TRBV5-1 and TRBV20-1 among them.

The TCR beta cDNA libraries carried unique molecular identifiers. One entry per CDR3 protein results from TCRdb running MiXCR on the PCR reads. The table has hundreds of thousands of distinct CDR3 sequences, roughly 27% seen once; the top ten hold roughly 0.57%. No antigen has been identified for these receptors. Sequenced material: blood. The receptors stem from a girl between 5 and 17 years old with multiple sclerosis.

The CDR3 is CASSLVDREGNIQYF. CDR3 coding DNA: TGCGCCAGCAGCTTGGTCGACAGGGAGGGGAACATTCAGTACTTC. The chain links TRBV5-1 to TRBJ2-4; D possibly matches TRBD1 or TRBD2 (7 bases each). Germline CDR1 is SGHRS and CDR2 is YFSETQ. This CDR3 has 15 residues. The germline V and J ends were trimmed by 0 bases and 7 bases, with 14 bases remaining between them.

This chain uses TRBV6-2 or TRBV6-3 with TRBJ1-1; D uncertain. Trimming removed 0 bases at V and 2 bases at J, with 13 bases between. Germline assignment: CDR1 MNHEY and CDR2 SVGEGT. CDR3 length: 16 residues. The CDR3 spells CASSYSRAFLNTEAFF. Here the CDR3 DNA reads TGTGCCAGCAGTTACTCTCGGGCATTTCTCAACACTGAAGCTTTCTTT.

The chain joins TRBV20-1 to TRBJ1-2; no reliable D call. Germline assignment: CDR1 DFQATT and CDR2 SNEGSKA (reference sequence). Trimming cost V 0 bases and J 7 bases, with 9 bases left between them. The CDR3 is 12 residues long. CDR3 sequence (DNA): TGCAGTGCTAGAGATCAGAGCGCTGGCTACACCTTC. It specifies CSARDQSAGYTF.

This clonotype turned up a few times. The chain is built from TRBV10-3 and TRBJ2-2; D tentatively fits TRBD1 or TRBD2 (5 bases each). Germline assignment: CDR1 ENHRY and CDR2 SYGVKD. CDR3 length equals 13 residues. The V end lost 11 bases, the J end lost 2 bases, and 12 bases lay between the germline ends. The CDR3 nucleotides are TGTGCCGTCCCGGGACCAAACACCGGGGAGCTGTTTTTT. It yields the protein CAVPGPNTGELFF.

The chain uses TRBV18 and TRBJ2-1, with 7 bases fitting TRBD1. Unmatched junction bases numbered 11, after V lost 6 bases and J lost 6 bases. CDR3 length: 15 amino acids. Looked up from germline, CDR1 is KGHSH and CDR2 is LQKENI. The CDR3 protein is CASSPRTGRSNEQFF. CDR3 nucleotides: TGTGCCAGCTCTCCCAGGACAGGAAGATCCAATGAGCAGTTCTTC. The full variable domain, its missing parts supplied by reference TRBV18 and TRBJ2-1, is NAGVMQNPRHLVRRRGQEARLRCSPMKGHSHVYWYRQLPEEGLKFMVYLQKENIIDESGMPKERFSAEFPKEGPSILRIQQVVRGDSAAYFCASSPRTGRSNEQFFGPGTRLTVL.

The genes are TRBV28 and TRBJ1-6; 8 bases are a match to TRBD1. V shed 5 bases and J 5 bases; nucleotides not matched to a gene: 11. CDR3 length equals 17 residues. CDR1 and CDR2 (germline): MDHEN, SYDVKM. Here the CDR3 reads CASSVDRDRPNNSPLHF. CDR3 DNA: TGTGCCAGCAGTGTAGACCGGGACAGGCCCAATAATTCACCCCTCCACTTT. Full variable domain (missing parts from reference TRBV28 and TRBJ1-6): DVKVTQSSRYLVKRTGEKVFLECVQDMDHENMFWYRQDPGLGLRLIYFSYDVKMKEKGDIPEGYSVSREKKERFSLILESASTNQTSMYLCASSVDRDRPNNSPLHFGNGTRLTVT.

The sample holds many counts of this clonotype. V and J are TRBV5-1 and TRBJ2-1; 8 bases are a match to TRBD1. The CDR3 covers 15 residues. Trimming removed 3 bases from V and 3 bases from J; junction bases left unmatched: 5. Germline lookup yields CDR1 SGHRS and CDR2 YFSETQ. This CDR3 reads CASSSGQGGYNEQFF. DNA of the CDR3: TGCGCCAGCAGCTCAGGACAGGGTGGCTACAATGAGCAGTTCTTC. Filled out from reference TRBV5-1 and TRBJ2-1, the complete variable domain reads KAGVTQTPRYLIKTRGQQVTLSCSPISGHRSVSWYQQTPGQGLQFLFEYFSETQRNKGNFPGRFSGRQFSNSRSEMNVSTLELGDSALYLCASSSGQGGYNEQFFGPGTRLTVL.

This chain links TRBV7-2 with TRBJ2-7; D not certain. V lost 0 bases, J lost 12 bases, and 15 bases lay in between. CDR3 length equals 13 residues. From germline, CDR1 is SGHTA and CDR2 FQGNSA. CDR3 protein: CASSLALEFSPYF. The CDR3 nucleotides read TGTGCCAGCAGCTTAGCGCTCGAGTTCTCACCGTACTTC.

This clonotype was seen a few times. The chain is built from TRBV5-1 and TRBJ2-7, with 7 positions matching TRBD2. The junction had 14 bases not matched to a gene; V was cut back by 5 bases and J by 6 bases. The CDR3 runs to 15 residues. The germline V gene encodes CDR1 SGHRS and CDR2 YFSETQ. The CDR3: CASRSGTGWVREQYF. The CDR3 bases are TGCGCCAGCAGGAGCGGGACCGGCTGGGTCCGCGAGCAGTACTTC.

The gene calls are TRBV5-1 and TRBJ1-2; D not resolved. The CDR3 length is 13 residues. V lost 3 bases, J lost 1 base, and 7 bases lay in between. CDR1 and CDR2 (germline): SGHRS, YFSETQ. CDR3 region: CASSSEINYGYTF. Written as DNA, the CDR3 is TGCGCCAGCAGCTCCGAGATTAACTATGGCTACACCTTC.

About this clonotype: A read error may account for a junction end that differs from germline. The V gene is TRBV10-3, the J gene TRBJ2-4; D uncertain. Judging by the DNA end, TRBJ2-7 fits better; the J call may be wrong. This CDR3 is 12 amino acids long. Looked up from germline, CDR1 is ENHRY and CDR2 is SYGVKD. Here the CDR3 DNA reads TGTACCATCAGTGGGTCGACCGACGAGCAGTACTTC. Translating gives CTISGSTDEQYF.

This clonotype was recorded many times. The V call is TRBV4-3, the J call TRBJ2-1, with a tentative D call TRBD1 (6 bases). The germline V and J ends were trimmed by 1 base and 7 bases, with 14 bases remaining between them. This CDR3 has 15 residues. Germline lookup yields CDR1 LGHNA and CDR2 YSLEER. The CDR3 nucleotides are TGCGCCAGCAGCCAAGGGTCTGGACAGAGGAATGAGCAGTTCTTC. This translates into CASSQGSGQRNEQFF.

In its sample, this clonotype was seen a few times. The V gene is TRBV28, the J gene TRBJ2-1; 8 bases match TRBD1. The length of the CDR3 is 12 residues. Trimming removed 8 bases from V and 15 bases from J; junction bases left unmatched: 12. Germline assignment: CDR1 MDHEN and CDR2 SYDVKM. The CDR3 here is CASAFRGQVLFF. The DNA of the CDR3 is TGTGCCAGCGCGTTCCGGGGACAGGTTCTGTTCTTC.

This clonotype showed up just a few times. The V and J genes are TRBV6-6 and TRBJ1-2; a possible D gene is TRBD1 (5 bases). CDR3 length equals 16 residues. From germline, CDR1 is MNHNY and CDR2 SVGAGI (reference sequence). The V and J ends lost 0 bases and 0 bases respectively, with 11 bases between them. The CDR3 DNA reads as TGTGCCAGCAGTTACTCGACCAGGGAACCTAACTATGGCTACACCTTC. This translates into CASSYSTREPNYGYTF.

This clonotype was picked up a small number of times. CDR3 DNA sequence: TGTGCCAGCAGTGAACGTGCGGACTATGATGAGCAGTTCTTC. Translation gives CASSERADYDEQFF. The J gene is TRBJ2-1, the V gene TRBV6-5, with D perhaps matching TRBD2 (6 bases). Deletions cut 5 bases from V and 8 bases from J, with 16 bases between. Looked up from germline, CDR1 is MNHEY and CDR2 is SVGAGI. This CDR3 comprises 14 residues.